Listed below are T cell receptor beta chains from one sample, sequenced in a study of beta chain features in type 1 diabetes. Data came from immunoSEQ multiplex PCR; TCRdb stores just in-frame clones and leaves some out. The top ten hold roughly 4.1% of the sample, which has around 250,000 clones, around a quarter seen once. Material for sequencing was central memory CD4+ T cells from blood. The receptors were gathered from a man aged 30 to 45 in good health. Each CDR3 is given with its conserved first and last residue. The order of the fields is V gene, clone size, J gene, D gene, CDR3 DNA, CDR3 protein. The D gene is left open where the match is weak. Size is stated for part of the rows, as once, few or many counts, or as a class when the clone is expanded.

>TRBV18|-|TRBJ2-7|-
TGTGCCAGCTCACCGGGACTTAACGAGCAGTACTTC
CASSPGLNEQYF
>TRBV18|-|TRBJ1-1|-
TGTGCCAGCTCACCACGGCAGGGGACCACTGAAGCTTTCTTT
CASSPRQGTTEAFF
>TRBV6-5|-|TRBJ2-3|TRBD2
TGTGCCAGCAGCTCAAGCGGGGGCACAGATACGCAGTATTTT
CASSSSGGTDTQYF
>TRBV6-5|few|TRBJ1-5|-
TGTGCCAGCAGTTTTTCCCCAGATAGCAATCAGCCCCAGCATTTT
CASSFSPDSNQPQHF
>TRBV29-1|-|TRBJ2-7|-
TGCAGCGTGTTAATCCCCGGTCAGTACGAGCAGTACTTC
CSVLIPGQYEQYF
>TRBV4-3|-|TRBJ2-2|TRBD2
TGCGCCAGCAGCCAAGATGTCTTGGGGGAGGGCCCCAACACCGGGGAGCTGTTTTTT
CASSQDVLGEGPNTGELFF
>TRBV7-7|-|TRBJ2-5|TRBD2
TGTGCCAGCACCCCGGGGGGAGGGCCGGGAGAGACCCAGTACTTC
CASTPGGGPGETQYF
>TRBV28|-|TRBJ2-6|TRBD1
TGTGCCAGCAGTTTCAGTTTAGAACAGGGGATGACTGGGGCCAACGTCCTGACTTTC
CASSFSLEQGMTGANVLTF
>TRBV9|-|TRBJ1-2|-
TGTGCCAGCAGCGTAGACGGGCGGGAAAAGGATGGCTACACCTTC
CASSVDGREKDGYTF
>TRBV5-1|few|TRBJ2-7|-
TGCGCCAGCAGTGAGCCAGGGTCCCACGAGCAGTACTTC
CASSEPGSHEQYF
>TRBV29-1|few|TRBJ2-1|TRBD2
TGCAGCGCGGATCGACTAGCGGGAAGCAATGAGCAGTTCTTC
CSADRLAGSNEQFF
>TRBV7-9|-|TRBJ2-1|TRBD2
TGTGCCAGCAGCCCCCTAAGCGGGAGTGGCGCCTACAATGAGCAGTTCTTC
CASSPLSGSGAYNEQFF
>TRBV7-2|few|TRBJ1-1|TRBD1
TGTGCCAGCAGCTTAACAGGGGAAGTCCGAGCTTTCTTT
CASSLTGEVRAFF
>TRBV5-6|-|TRBJ2-1|-
TGTGCCAGCAGCACGACGGGACGGCCTTACAATGAGCAGTTCTTC
CASSTTGRPYNEQFF
>TRBV16|-|TRBJ2-7|-
TGTGCCAGCAGCCTTCAGGGAGGCTACGAGCAGTACTTC
CASSLQGGYEQYF
>TRBV9|few|TRBJ2-7|TRBD2
TGTGCCAGCAGCCGACTAGCGGGCTACGAGCAGTACTTC
CASSRLAGYEQYF
>TRBV7-8|-|TRBJ2-7|-
TGTGCCAGCAGCCAGGACAGCCTCTACGAGCAGTACTTC
CASSQDSLYEQYF
>TRBV5-4|-|TRBJ2-3|-
TGTGCCAGCAGCGCTGGGGGCACAGATACGCAGTATTTT
CASSAGGTDTQYF
>TRBV29-1|-|TRBJ1-2|-
TGCAGCGTTGGACAAACTAACTATGGCTACACCTTC
CSVGQTNYGYTF
>TRBV6-5|many|TRBJ2-1|-
TGTGCCAGCAGTTCTGGAAACAATGAGCAGTTCTTC
CASSSGNNEQFF
>TRBV15|-|TRBJ2-1|-
TGTGCCACCGGGAGGGGGAGTAAGACTTACAATGAGCAGTTCTTC
CATGRGSKTYNEQFF
>TRBV11-2|few|TRBJ2-1|TRBD2
TGTGCCAGCAGCCCCCAGAGGCTAGCGGGGGGGAATGAGCAGTTCTTC
CASSPQRLAGGNEQFF
>TRBV5-1|-|TRBJ2-1|TRBD1
TGCGCCAGCAGCTCCGCGGGACAGGGGGCTGAGGAGCAGTTCTTC
CASSSAGQGAEEQFF
>TRBV18|many|TRBJ2-1|-
TGTGCCAGCTCACCAGGTAGGAGCTCCTACAATGAGCAGTTCTTC
CASSPGRSSYNEQFF
>TRBV9|-|TRBJ2-1|TRBD2
TGTGCCAGCAGCGTGGGACTAGCGGGAGACGGGGAGCAGTTCTTC
CASSVGLAGDGEQFF
>TRBV25-1|-|TRBJ2-7|-
TGTGCCAGCAGCGACAGCCAAGCCTACGAGCAGTACTTC
CASSDSQAYEQYF
>TRBV5-1|few|TRBJ2-4|TRBD1
TGCGCCAGCAGCGTAGGGACAGGGGAGAGAAACATTCAGTACTTC
CASSVGTGERNIQYF
>TRBV30|many|TRBJ2-5|-
TGTGCCTGGAGTGGGGGGGAGACCCAGTACTTC
CAWSGGETQYF
>TRBV18|few|TRBJ2-7|-
TGTGCCAGCTCCCTCAGCGGCTCCTACGAGCAGTACTTC
CASSLSGSYEQYF
>TRBV5-1|-|TRBJ2-3|-
TGCGCCAGCAGCTTTGGGGACGATACGCAGTATTTT
CASSFGDDTQYF
>TRBV27|-|TRBJ2-5|TRBD2
TGTGCCAGCAGTTTAGGTAGCGGGAGTGGGCAAGAGACCCAGTACTTC
CASSLGSGSGQETQYF
>TRBV4-3|many|TRBJ2-1|-
TGCGCCAGCAGCCAAGCGGGCGACAATGAGCAGTTCTTC
CASSQAGDNEQFF
>TRBV28|-|TRBJ2-5|-
TGTGCCAGCAGTTTTCAGGCCCCCAAGGAAGAGACCCAGTACTTC
CASSFQAPKEETQYF
>TRBV11-3|-|TRBJ2-7|-
TGTGCCAGCAGCCCTCGGGGAGGGGGCAACGAGCAGTACTTC
CASSPRGGGNEQYF
>TRBV5-4|-|TRBJ1-1|-
TGTGCCAGCAGCTTGGGAGCGGGGGCGGACACTGAAGCTTTCTTT
CASSLGAGADTEAFF
>TRBV30|few|TRBJ1-5|-
TGTGCCTGGAGCAACAGAGGTAATCAGCCCCAGCATTTT
CAWSNRGNQPQHF
>TRBV6-5|-|TRBJ2-3|TRBD2
TGTGCCAGCAATCCTCTAGCGGATGTCGGAGATACGCAGTATTTT
CASNPLADVGDTQYF
>TRBV29-1|few|TRBJ1-2|-
TGCAGCGTTGATGGCTACACCTTC
CSVDGYTF
>TRBV27|few|TRBJ1-5|-
TGTGCCAGCAGTTTAGTGAGAAGTGATCAGCCCCAGCATTTT
CASSLVRSDQPQHF
>TRBV30|few|TRBJ2-7|-
TGTGCCTGGAGTGTTTCGAGCTACGAGCAGTACTTC
CAWSVSSYEQYF
>TRBV11-2|many|TRBJ2-3|-
TGTGCCAGCAATGCGGCTCCCAATACGCAGTATTTT
CASNAAPNTQYF
>TRBV29-1|-|TRBJ1-1|TRBD1
TGCAGCGTTTCGACAGGGGCGAACACTGAAGCTTTCTTT
CSVSTGANTEAFF
>TRBV5-5|-|TRBJ2-3|-
TGTGCCAGCAGCCGGGGGACGTCAGCTAGCACAGATACGCAGTATTTT
CASSRGTSASTDTQYF
>TRBV29-1|-|TRBJ1-1|-
TGCAGCGTTGAAGTGCGGACGGTGAACACTGAAGCTTTCTTT
CSVEVRTVNTEAFF
>TRBV30|-|TRBJ2-5|-
TGTGCCTGGAGTTTAGCAGCCCAAGAGACCCAGTACTTC
CAWSLAAQETQYF
>TRBV6-1|-|TRBJ2-1|-
TGTGCCAGCAGTGAAAGGTGGCTAGCGAGCTCCTACAATGAGCAGTTCTTC
CASSERWLASSYNEQFF
>TRBV2|-|TRBJ1-2|-
TGTGCCAGCACCCTGGACGTGAGGGGTACTTATGGCTACACCTTC
CASTLDVRGTYGYTF
>TRBV30|few|TRBJ2-3|-
TGTGCCTGGAGTGCCGGAATAAGCACAGATACGCAGTATTTT
CAWSAGISTDTQYF
>TRBV27|-|TRBJ1-2|-
TGTGCCAGCAGTTTCGGAGGGATTGGAGGCTACACCTTC
CASSFGGIGGYTF
>TRBV7-2|many|TRBJ2-1|-
TGTGCCAGCAGCTCGCGGATTGGGGAGCAGTTCTTC
CASSSRIGEQFF
>TRBV6-4|-|TRBJ2-1|-
TGTGCCAGCAGCCAGGACTGGACTTCGATGCAGTTCTTC
CASSQDWTSMQFF
>TRBV10-3|few|TRBJ2-3|-
TGTGCCATCAGCCCTAGGGGAGCGGGCACAGATACGCAGTATTTT
CAISPRGAGTDTQYF